Below are 4 T cell receptor beta chains sequenced from a single sample in a study of T cells in Graves' hyperthyroidism and ophthalmopathy. There were TCR beta CDR3 regions amplified from RNA transcripts. The HTBI primer set was used in a first-round RT-PCR of the TCR CDR3. TCRdb used MiXCR to reprocess the multiplex PCR reads, holding one entry per CDR3 protein. The table shows around 610,000 distinct CDR3 sequences, with over 12% occurring only once. The sample consisted of blood. These receptors came from a woman between 40 and 50 years old with Graves' ophthalmopathy.

The sample holds many counts of this clonotype. The genes are TRBV28 and TRBJ1-5; a possible D gene is TRBD1 (5 bases). CDR1 is MDHEN and CDR2 is SYDVKM in the germline V gene. The length of the CDR3 is 16 residues. Trimming took 4 bases from V and 5 from J, leaving 18 bases between them. CDR3: CASSSGQGGSYQPQHF. CDR3 coding DNA: TGTGCCAGCAGTTCCGGGCAGGGAGGGTCGTATCAGCCCCAGCATTTT. Filled out from reference TRBV28 and TRBJ1-5, the complete variable domain reads DVKVTQSSRYLVKRTGEKVFLECVQDMDHENMFWYRQDPGLGLRLIYFSYDVKMKEKGDIPEGYSVSREKKERFSLILESASTNQTSMYLCASSSGQGGSYQPQHFGDGTRLSIL.

The chain couples TRBV19 to TRBJ1-6, with D uncertain. CDR3 length: 14 residues. Trimming shortened V by 6 bases and J by 7 bases, and 13 bases separated the two germline ends. CDR1 and CDR2 (germline): LNHDA, SQIVND (reference sequence). The DNA of the CDR3 is TGTGCCAGTAGAGGTGGGCAGGTCAATTCACCCCTCCACTTT. It translates to CASRGGQVNSPLHF.

The table lists this clonotype with a count of one. The rearrangement links TRBV18 to TRBJ1-4; D not resolved. CDR3 length equals 15 residues. Per germline, CDR1 KGHSH and CDR2 LQKENI. With 1 base removed from V and 6 bases from J, the gap between germline ends came to 12 bases. CDR3 in amino acids: CASSPREGIDEKLFF. The CDR3 DNA reads TGTGCCAGCTCACCACGTGAGGGAATTGATGAAAAACTGTTTTTT.

This clonotype was counted at least ten times. This chain connects TRBV11-2 to TRBJ2-7; the match to TRBD2 covers 7 bases. The junction had 5 bases not matched to a gene; V was cut back by 6 bases and J by 3 bases. The CDR3 runs to 13 residues. Germline CDR1 SGHAT, CDR2 FQNNGV. This CDR3 reads CASRRLAGYEQYF. The CDR3 DNA reads TGTGCCAGCAGGCGACTAGCAGGCTACGAGCAGTACTTC.